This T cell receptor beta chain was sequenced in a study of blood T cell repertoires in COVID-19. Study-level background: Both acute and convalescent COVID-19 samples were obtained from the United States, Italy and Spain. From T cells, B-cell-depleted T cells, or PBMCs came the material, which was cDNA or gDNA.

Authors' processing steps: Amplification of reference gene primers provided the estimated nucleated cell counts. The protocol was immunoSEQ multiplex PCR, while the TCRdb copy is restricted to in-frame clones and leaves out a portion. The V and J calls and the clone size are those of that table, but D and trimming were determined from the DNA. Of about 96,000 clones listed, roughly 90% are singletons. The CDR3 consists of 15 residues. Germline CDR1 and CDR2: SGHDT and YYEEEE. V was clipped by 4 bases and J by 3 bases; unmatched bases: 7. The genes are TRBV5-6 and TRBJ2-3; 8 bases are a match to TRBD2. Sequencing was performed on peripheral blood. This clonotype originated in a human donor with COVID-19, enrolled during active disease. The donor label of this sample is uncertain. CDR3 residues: CASSPWVAGTDTQYF. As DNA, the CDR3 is TGTGCCAGCAGCCCGTGGGTAGCGGGAACAGATACGCAGTATTTT.